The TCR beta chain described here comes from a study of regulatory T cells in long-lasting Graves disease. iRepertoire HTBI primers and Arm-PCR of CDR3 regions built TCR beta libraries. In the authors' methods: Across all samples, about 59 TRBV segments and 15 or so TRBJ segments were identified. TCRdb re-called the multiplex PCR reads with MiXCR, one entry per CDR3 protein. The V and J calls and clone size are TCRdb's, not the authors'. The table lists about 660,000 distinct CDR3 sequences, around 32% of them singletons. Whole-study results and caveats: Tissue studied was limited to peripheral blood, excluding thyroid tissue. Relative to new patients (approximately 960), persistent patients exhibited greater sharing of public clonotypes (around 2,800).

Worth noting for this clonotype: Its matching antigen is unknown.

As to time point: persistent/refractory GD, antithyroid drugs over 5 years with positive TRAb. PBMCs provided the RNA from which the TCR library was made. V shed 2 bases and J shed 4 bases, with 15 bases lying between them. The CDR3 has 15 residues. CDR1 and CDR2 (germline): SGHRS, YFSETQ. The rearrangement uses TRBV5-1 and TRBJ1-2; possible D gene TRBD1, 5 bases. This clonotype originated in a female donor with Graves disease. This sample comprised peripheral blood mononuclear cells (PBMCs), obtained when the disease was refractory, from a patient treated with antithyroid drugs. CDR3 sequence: CASSLQVSPLYGYTF. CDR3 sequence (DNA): TGCGCCAGCAGCTTACAGGTCTCCCCCCTCTATGGCTACACCTTC.